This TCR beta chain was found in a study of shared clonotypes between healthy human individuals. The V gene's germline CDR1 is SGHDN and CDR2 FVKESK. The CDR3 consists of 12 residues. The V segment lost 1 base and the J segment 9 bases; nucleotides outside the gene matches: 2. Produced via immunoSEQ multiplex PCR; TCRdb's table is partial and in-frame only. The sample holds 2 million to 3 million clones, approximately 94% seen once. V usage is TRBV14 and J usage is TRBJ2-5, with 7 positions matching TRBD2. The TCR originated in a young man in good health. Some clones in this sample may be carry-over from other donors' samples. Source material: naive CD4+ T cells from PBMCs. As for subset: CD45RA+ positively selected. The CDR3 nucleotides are TGTGCCAGCAGCCAAGGGGGGGGTTCCCAGTACTTC. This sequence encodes CASSQGGGSQYF.